This record looks at one TCR beta chain sequence and its context. The assay was immunoSEQ multiplex PCR, and TCRdb's table has in-frame clones only and misses some. Among about 88,000 clones listed, 91% were seen once. Trimming removed 3 bases at V and 2 bases at J, with 9 bases between. CDR3 length equals 14 residues. The V gene's germline CDR1 is MGHRA and CDR2 YSYEKL. The data were obtained in a study of blood T cell repertoires in COVID-19. The chain combines TRBV4-1 with TRBJ2-3; possibly TRBD2 for D (6 bases). Material: peripheral blood. This clonotype was sampled from a human donor with active COVID-19. The donor label of this sample is uncertain. CDR3 residues: CASSQGEDTDTQYF. CDR3 in DNA: TGCGCCAGCAGCCAGGGGGAGGACACAGATACGCAGTATTTT.